These T cell receptor beta chains were read from a single sample in a study of blood T cell repertoires in COVID-19. Generated by immunoSEQ multiplex PCR, the TCRdb table keeps only in-frame clones and is missing some. The sample consists of roughly 230,000 clones, 70% to 90% of them appearing once. The sequenced sample was peripheral blood. The source is a man aged 45-65 years with acute or convalescent COVID-19. The CDR3 runs from the conserved cysteine through the conserved F or W. The D gene is left open where the match is weak. Size values are once, few and many counts, or a class for expanded clones, and some rows have none.

.	TRBV13	.	TRBJ2-7	CASSFRRPQREQYF	TGTGCCAGCAGCTTCAGGAGGCCCCAAAGGGAGCAGTACTTC
TRBD1	TRBV28	few	TRBJ1-5	CASSPRDRPRQPQHF	TGTGCCAGCAGTCCACGGGACAGGCCGCGTCAGCCCCAGCATTTT
.	TRBV7-9	.	TRBJ1-1	CASSPRQRPAATEAFF	TGTGCCAGCAGCCCCCGACAGAGACCGGCCGCCACTGAAGCTTTCTTT
TRBD1	TRBV18	.	TRBJ1-4	CASSGTGSNEKLFF	TGTGCCAGCTCCGGGACAGGTTCTAATGAAAAACTGTTTTTT
.	TRBV7-8	.	TRBJ1-2	CASSFQRRESRANYGYTF	TGTGCCAGCAGCTTCCAAAGGAGGGAATCAAGAGCTAACTATGGCTACACCTTC
TRBD2	TRBV4-2	.	TRBJ2-3	CASNPVSGGRTDTQYF	TGTGCCAGCAACCCCGTTAGCGGGGGTCGGACAGATACGCAGTATTTT
TRBD1	TRBV6-5	.	TRBJ1-2	CASTQGEVRGYTF	TGTGCCAGCACTCAGGGGGAAGTTCGTGGCTACACCTTC
.	TRBV9	few	TRBJ1-5	CASSPRGEGHQPQHF	TGTGCCAGCAGCCCCCGGGGGGAAGGCCATCAGCCCCAGCATTTT
.	TRBV25-1	.	TRBJ1-1	CASTQGPNTEAFF	TGTGCCAGCACTCAGGGGCCAAACACTGAAGCTTTCTTT
TRBD2	TRBV30	.	TRBJ2-2	CAWSLTHLAAGELFF	TGTGCCTGGAGCCTAACCCACCTAGCGGCCGGGGAGCTGTTTTTT
.	TRBV2	.	TRBJ1-5	CASSGLGTINNQPQHF	TGTGCCAGCAGTGGCCTAGGGACAATAAACAATCAGCCCCAGCATTTT